This T cell receptor beta chain was profiled in a study of T cell responses to AZD1222 COVID-19 vaccine. Study-level results: The repertoires were collected only after the peak T cell response. Per reports, nearly half of all spike-specific TCRs target regions that are unmutated in variants. Across spike, vaccine-associated CD4 TCRs were found, dominant at 160-218 and 743-854.

On this clone itself: Antigen: not known.

The CDR3 consists of 16 residues. Germline lookup yields CDR1 LNHDA and CDR2 SQIVND (reference sequence). V dropped 5 bases and J dropped 0; count of bases not matched to a gene: 6. Measured with immunoSEQ multiplex PCR; TCRdb has only the in-frame clones, and not every one. The table shows approximately 70,000 clones, with 84% occurring only once. The chain joins TRBV19 to TRBJ2-3; 9 bases match TRBD1. This clonotype was obtained from an adult in good health. The source material was peripheral blood, sampled on day 0 of AZD1222 vaccination. DNA for the CDR3: TGTGCCAGTAGTCCTGGGACAGGGAGGAGCACAGATACGCAGTATTTT. Protein product: CASSPGTGRSTDTQYF.